This TCR beta chain was sequenced in a study of blood T cells in healthy people across ages. Primed by a sample-barcoded 5' primer and a J-beta primer mix, a second PCR proceeded for about 7 to 11 cycles. TCRdb processed the 5' RACE reads anew with MiXCR; each CDR3 protein has one entry. The table lists roughly 830,000 distinct CDR3 sequences, 62% of them singletons. Notes on this clonotype: Its matching antigen is unknown.

The authors drew about 9.9 milliliters of peripheral blood from each donor. The study's findings and limits: The donors' CMV status was not determined, possibly confounding changes in expanded clonotypes.

The TCR was taken from a man younger than 45 in good health. What was sequenced was blood.

The CDR3 sequence: CSVNTPRRETQYF. Written as DNA, the CDR3 is TGCAGCGTTAATACACCACGTCGGGAGACCCAGTACTTC. The V call is TRBV29-1, the J call TRBJ2-7; D remains unclear. The J call may be faulty, since TRBJ2-5 better matches the DNA end. The germline gives CDR1 SQVTM, CDR2 ANQGSEA. This CDR3 has 13 amino acids.